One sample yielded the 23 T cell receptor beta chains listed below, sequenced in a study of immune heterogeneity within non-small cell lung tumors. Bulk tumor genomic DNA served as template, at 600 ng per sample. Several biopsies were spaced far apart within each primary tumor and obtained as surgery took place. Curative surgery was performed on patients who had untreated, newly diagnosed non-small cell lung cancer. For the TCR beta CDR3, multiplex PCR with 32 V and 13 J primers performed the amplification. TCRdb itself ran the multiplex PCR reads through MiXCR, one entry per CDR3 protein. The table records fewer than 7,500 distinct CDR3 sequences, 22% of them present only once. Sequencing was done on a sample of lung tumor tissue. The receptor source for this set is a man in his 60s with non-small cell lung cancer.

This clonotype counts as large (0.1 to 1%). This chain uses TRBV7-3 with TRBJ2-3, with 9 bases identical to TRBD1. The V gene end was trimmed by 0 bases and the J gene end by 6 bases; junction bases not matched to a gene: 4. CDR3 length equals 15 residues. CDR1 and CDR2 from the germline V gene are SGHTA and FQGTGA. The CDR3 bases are TGTGCCAGCAGCTTAACGGGGACAGGGTGGGATACGCAGTATTTT. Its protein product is CASSLTGTGWDTQYF. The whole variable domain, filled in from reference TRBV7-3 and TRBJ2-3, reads GAGVSQTPSNKVTEKGKYVELRCDPISGHTALYWYRQSLGQGPEFLIYFQGTGAADDSGLPNDRFFAVRPEGSVSTLKIQRTERGDSAVYLCASSLTGTGWDTQYFGPGTRLTVL.

The CDR3 DNA is TGCAGTGCTAGGAGGGGTGGGACAGGGGGGAACACTGAAGCTTTCTTT. Its translation is CSARRGGTGGNTEAFF. The rearrangement uses TRBV20-1 and TRBJ1-1, with 11 bases aligning to TRBD1. This CDR3 is 16 amino acids long. The junction had 7 bases not matched to a gene; V was cut back by 3 bases and J by 1 base. Germline CDR1 and CDR2: DFQATT and SNEGSKA (reference sequence).

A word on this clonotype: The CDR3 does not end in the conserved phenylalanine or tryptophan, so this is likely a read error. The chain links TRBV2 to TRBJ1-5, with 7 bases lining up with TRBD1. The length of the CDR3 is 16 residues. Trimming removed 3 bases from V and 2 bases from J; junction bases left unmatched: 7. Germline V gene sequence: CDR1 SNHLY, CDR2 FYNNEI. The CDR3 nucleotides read TGTGCCAGCAGTGACTCACAGGGGTTTGGCAATCAGCCCCAGCATGTT. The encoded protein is CASSDSQGFGNQPQHV.

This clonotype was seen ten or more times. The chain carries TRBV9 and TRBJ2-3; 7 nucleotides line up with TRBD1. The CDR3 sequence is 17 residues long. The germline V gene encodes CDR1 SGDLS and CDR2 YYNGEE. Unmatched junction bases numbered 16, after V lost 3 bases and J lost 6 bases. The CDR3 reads CASSAPSGQFFGDTQYF. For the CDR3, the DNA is TGTGCCAGCAGCGCACCCTCGGGACAGTTTTTCGGTGATACGCAGTATTTT.

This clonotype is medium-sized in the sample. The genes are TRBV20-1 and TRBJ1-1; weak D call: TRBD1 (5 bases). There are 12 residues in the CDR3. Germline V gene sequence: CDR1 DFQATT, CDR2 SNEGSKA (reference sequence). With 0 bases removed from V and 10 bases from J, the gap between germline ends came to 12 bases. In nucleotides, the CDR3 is TGCAGTGCTAGAGATACGAGTGGGGGAGCTTTCTTT. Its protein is CSARDTSGGAFF.

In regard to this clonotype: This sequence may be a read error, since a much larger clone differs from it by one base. CDR3 loop: CASTIQTSGQETQYF. The CDR3 region has the DNA TGTGCCAGCACCATACAGACTAGCGGGCAAGAGACCCAGTACTTC. The rearrangement uses TRBV6-1 and TRBJ2-5; 10 positions agree with TRBD2. CDR3 length: 15 amino acids. With 7 bases clipped from V and 2 bases from J, the junction kept 7 bases outside the gene matches. The germline gives CDR1 MNHNS, CDR2 SASEGT.

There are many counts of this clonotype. The DNA for the CDR3 is TGTGCCAGCAGCTTGGGGGGACCCTCCTACAATGAGCAGTTCTTC. Protein: CASSLGGPSYNEQFF. This chain connects TRBV5-8 to TRBJ2-1, with D perhaps matching TRBD1 or TRBD2 (5 bases each). V dropped 0 bases and J dropped 0 bases, with 7 bases sitting between them. The CDR3 sequence is 15 residues long. In germline, CDR1 is SGHTS, CDR2 YDEGEE. The full variable domain, its missing parts supplied by reference TRBV5-8 and TRBJ2-1, is EAGVTQSPTHLIKTRGQQATLRCSPISGHTSVYWYQQALGLGLQFLLWYDEGEERNRGNFPPRFSGRQFPNYSSELNVNALELEDSALYLCASSLGGPSYNEQFFGPGTRLTVL.

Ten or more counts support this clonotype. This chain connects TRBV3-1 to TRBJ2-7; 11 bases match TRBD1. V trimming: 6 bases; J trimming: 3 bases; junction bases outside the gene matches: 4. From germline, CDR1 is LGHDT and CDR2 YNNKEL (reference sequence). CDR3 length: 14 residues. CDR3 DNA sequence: TGTGCCAGCAGTCCCGGGACAGGGGGCTACGAGCAGTACTTC. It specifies CASSPGTGGYEQYF.

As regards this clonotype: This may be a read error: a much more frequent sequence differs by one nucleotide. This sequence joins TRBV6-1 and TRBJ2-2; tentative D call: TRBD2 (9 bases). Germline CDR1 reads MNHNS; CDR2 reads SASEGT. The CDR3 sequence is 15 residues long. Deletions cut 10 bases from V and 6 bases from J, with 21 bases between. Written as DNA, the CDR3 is TGTGCCATCAGGACAGGGACTAGCAGGGCCGGGGAGCTGTTTTTT. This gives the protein CAIRTGTSRAGELFF.

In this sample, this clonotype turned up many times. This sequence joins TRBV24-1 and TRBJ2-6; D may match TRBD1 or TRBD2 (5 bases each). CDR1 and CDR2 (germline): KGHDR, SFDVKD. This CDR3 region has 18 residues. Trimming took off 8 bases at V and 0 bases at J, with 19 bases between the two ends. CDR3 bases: TGTGCCACCACCCCTCGAGGGCAGGGTTACTCTGGGGCCAACGTCCTGACTTTC. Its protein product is CATTPRGQGYSGANVLTF.

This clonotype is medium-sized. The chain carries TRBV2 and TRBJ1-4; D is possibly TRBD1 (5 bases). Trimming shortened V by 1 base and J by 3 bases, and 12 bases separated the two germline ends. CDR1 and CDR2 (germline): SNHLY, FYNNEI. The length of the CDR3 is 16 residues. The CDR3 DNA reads TGTGCCAGCAGTGAAGGGGGTTGGGGGGCTAATGAAAAACTGTTTTTT. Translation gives CASSEGGWGANEKLFF.

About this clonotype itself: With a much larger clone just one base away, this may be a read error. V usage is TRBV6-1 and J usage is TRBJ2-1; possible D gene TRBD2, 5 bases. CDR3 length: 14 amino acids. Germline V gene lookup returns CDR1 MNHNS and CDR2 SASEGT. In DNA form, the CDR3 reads TGTGCCAGCAGTGGGATGGGAGAGAGAGATGAGCAGTTGTTC. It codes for CASSGMGERDEQLF.

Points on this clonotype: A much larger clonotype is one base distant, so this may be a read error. CDR3 coding DNA: TGCGCCAGCAGTATCCATGGGAGGGTCCCCAATGAGCAGTTCTTC. Translated: CASSIHGRVPNEQFF. This sequence joins TRBV5-1 and TRBJ2-1, with TRBD2 matching over 7 bases. Trimming cost V 5 bases and J 6 bases; bases outside gene matches: 11. The CDR3 has 15 amino acids. Germline assignment: CDR1 SGHRS and CDR2 YFSETQ.

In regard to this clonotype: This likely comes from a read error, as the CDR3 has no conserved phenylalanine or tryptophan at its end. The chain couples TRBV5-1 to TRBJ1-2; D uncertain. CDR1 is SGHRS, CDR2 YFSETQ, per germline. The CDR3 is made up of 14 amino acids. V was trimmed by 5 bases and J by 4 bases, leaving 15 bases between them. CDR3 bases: TGCGCCAGCAGTGGACCGGGTACCACCTATGGCTACACCTTA. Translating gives CASSGPGTTYGYTL.

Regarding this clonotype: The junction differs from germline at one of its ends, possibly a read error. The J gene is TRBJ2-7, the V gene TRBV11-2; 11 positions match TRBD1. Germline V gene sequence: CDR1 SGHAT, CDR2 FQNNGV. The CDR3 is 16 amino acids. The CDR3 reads CACSLVSDRGPYEQYF. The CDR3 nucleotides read TGTGCCTGCAGCTTAGTATCGGACAGGGGGCCCTACGAGCAGTACTTC. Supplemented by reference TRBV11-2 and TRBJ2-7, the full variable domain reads EAGVAQSPRYKIIEKRQSVAFWCNPISGHATLYWYQQILGQGPKLLIQFQNNGVVDDSQLPKDRFSAERLKGVDSTLKIQPAKLEDSAVYLCACSLVSDRGPYEQYFGPGTRLTVT.

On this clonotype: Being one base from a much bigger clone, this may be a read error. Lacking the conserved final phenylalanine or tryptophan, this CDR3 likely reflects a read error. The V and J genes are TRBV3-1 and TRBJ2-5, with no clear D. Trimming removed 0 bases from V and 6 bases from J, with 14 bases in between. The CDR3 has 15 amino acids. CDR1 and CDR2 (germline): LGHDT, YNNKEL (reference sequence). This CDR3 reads CASSQDSLQGKTQYL. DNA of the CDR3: TGTGCCAGCAGCCAAGACTCCTTACAAGGGAAGACCCAGTACCTC.

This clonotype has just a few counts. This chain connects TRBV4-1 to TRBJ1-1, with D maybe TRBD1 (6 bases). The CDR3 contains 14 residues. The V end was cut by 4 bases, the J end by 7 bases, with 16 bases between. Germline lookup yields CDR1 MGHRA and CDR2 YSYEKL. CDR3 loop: CASSRGGPKDEAFF. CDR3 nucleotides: TGCGCCAGCAGCCGGGGGGGGCCAAAGGATGAAGCTTTCTTT.

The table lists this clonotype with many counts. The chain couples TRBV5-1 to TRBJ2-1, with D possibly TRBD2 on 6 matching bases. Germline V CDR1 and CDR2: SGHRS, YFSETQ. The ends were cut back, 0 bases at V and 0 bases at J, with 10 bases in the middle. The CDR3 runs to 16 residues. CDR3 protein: CASSLAGGSSYNEQFF. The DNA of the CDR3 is TGCGCCAGCAGCTTGGCCGGAGGGAGCTCCTACAATGAGCAGTTCTTC.

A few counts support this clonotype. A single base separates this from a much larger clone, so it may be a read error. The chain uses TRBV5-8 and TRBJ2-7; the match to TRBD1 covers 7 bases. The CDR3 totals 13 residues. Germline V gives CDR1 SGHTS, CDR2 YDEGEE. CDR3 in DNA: TGTGCCAGCAGCTTCGGGACAGACTACGAGCAGTGCTTC. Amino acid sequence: CASSFGTDYEQCF.

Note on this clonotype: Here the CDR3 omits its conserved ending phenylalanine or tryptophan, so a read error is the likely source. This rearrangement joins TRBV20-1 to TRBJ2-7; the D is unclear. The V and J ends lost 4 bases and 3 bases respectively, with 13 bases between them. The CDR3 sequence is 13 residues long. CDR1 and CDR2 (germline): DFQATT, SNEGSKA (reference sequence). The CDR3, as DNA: TGCAGTGCTACAGGAGAAAGTTACTACGAGCAGTACTTA. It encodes CSATGESYYEQYL.

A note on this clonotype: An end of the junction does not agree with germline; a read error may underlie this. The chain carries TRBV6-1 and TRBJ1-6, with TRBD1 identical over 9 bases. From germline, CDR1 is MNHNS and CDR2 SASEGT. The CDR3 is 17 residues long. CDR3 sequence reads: CASREPWWTGAVSHLHF. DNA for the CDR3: TGTGCCAGCAGAGAACCCTGGTGGACAGGGGCAGTTTCACACCTCCACTTT.

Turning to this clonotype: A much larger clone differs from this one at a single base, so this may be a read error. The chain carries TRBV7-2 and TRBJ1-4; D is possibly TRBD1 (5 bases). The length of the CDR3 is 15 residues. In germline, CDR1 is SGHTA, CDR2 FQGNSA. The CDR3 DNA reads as TGTGCCAGAAGCTTAGCGGTTGGGGGTAGCGAAAAACTGTTTTTT. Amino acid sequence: CARSLAVGGSEKLFF.

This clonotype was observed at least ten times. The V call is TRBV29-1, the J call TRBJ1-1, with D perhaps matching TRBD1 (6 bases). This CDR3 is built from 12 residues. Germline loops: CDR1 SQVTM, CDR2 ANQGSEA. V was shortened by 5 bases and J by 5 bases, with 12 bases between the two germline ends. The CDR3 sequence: CSVWGGATEAFF. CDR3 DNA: TGCAGCGTTTGGGGGGGGGCGACTGAAGCTTTCTTT.